The rows below give T cell receptor beta chains drawn from one sample of a study of T cell responses to AZD1222 COVID-19 vaccine. Using immunoSEQ multiplex PCR, the repertoire was profiled, and TCRdb retains in-frame clones only, with some absent. Seen here are some 160,000 clones, 85% to 95% observed once, and the top ten hold about 1%. Specimen: peripheral blood, collected on day 0 of AZD1222 vaccination. The receptors originated from an adult in good health. CDR3s include the opening cysteine and the closing phenylalanine or tryptophan. A D gene is named only where the DNA matches it firmly. A clone size is listed for some rows: how often the clone was seen (once, few, many), or a class if it is expanded.

V: TRBV30; size: NA; J: TRBJ2-3; D: TRBD1; DNA: TGTGCCTCCTCGACAGGGTCCACAGATACGCAGTATTTT; CDR3: CASSTGSTDTQYF
V: TRBV7-3; size: NA; J: TRBJ2-5; D: NA; DNA: TGTGCCAGCAGCCCCCAGGGGGGCCAAGAGACCCAGTACTTC; CDR3: CASSPQGGQETQYF
V: TRBV25-1; size: NA; J: TRBJ1-1; D: NA; DNA: TGTGCCAGCAGTACAGCAGGGACTGAAGCTTTCTTT; CDR3: CASSTAGTEAFF
V: TRBV5-1; size: once; J: TRBJ1-2; D: TRBD1; DNA: TGCGCCAGCAGCCCGACAGGGACGAACTATGGCTACACCTTC; CDR3: CASSPTGTNYGYTF
V: TRBV19; size: NA; J: TRBJ1-2; D: TRBD1; DNA: TGTGCCAGTAGTAGCCGGGACAGAGCTAACTATGGCTACACCTTC; CDR3: CASSSRDRANYGYTF
V: TRBV7-8; size: NA; J: TRBJ1-2; D: NA; DNA: TGTGCCAGCAGCTCCGGGGAAGGCTACACCTTC; CDR3: CASSSGEGYTF
V: TRBV6-1; size: once; J: TRBJ2-1; D: TRBD2; DNA: TGTGCCAGCAGTGCCGGCAAGGCGGGGGGGCTGGGTGAGCAGTTCTTC; CDR3: CASSAGKAGGLGEQFF
V: TRBV28; size: NA; J: TRBJ2-1; D: NA; DNA: TGTGCCAGCAGTTTGGGGGCGGCCAATGAGCAGTTCTTC; CDR3: CASSLGAANEQFF
V: TRBV6-6; size: NA; J: TRBJ1-5; D: NA; DNA: TGTGCCAGCAGTTACTCGACAGGCCACAATCAGCCCCAGCATTTT; CDR3: CASSYSTGHNQPQHF
V: TRBV4-2; size: once; J: TRBJ2-3; D: NA; DNA: TGTGCCAGCAGCATAGCGTCGAGCGTCCCAGATACGCAGTATTTT; CDR3: CASSIASSVPDTQYF
V: TRBV6-5; size: NA; J: TRBJ2-7; D: NA; DNA: TGTGCCAGCAGTTACGGACTGGGCTACGAGCAGTACTTC; CDR3: CASSYGLGYEQYF
V: TRBV11-3; size: NA; J: TRBJ1-3; D: TRBD1; DNA: TGTGCCAGCAGCAGGGGGCCAGGTGGAAACACCATATATTTT; CDR3: CASSRGPGGNTIYF
V: TRBV14; size: NA; J: TRBJ1-1; D: NA; DNA: TGTGCCAGCAGTATCCTCAGGAACACTGAAGCTTTCTTT; CDR3: CASSILRNTEAFF
V: TRBV4-1; size: NA; J: TRBJ2-2; D: TRBD2; DNA: TGCGCCAGCAGCCAAGAGCCTAGCGGGGCGAACACCGGGGAGCTGTTTTTT; CDR3: CASSQEPSGANTGELFF
V: TRBV5-6; size: once; J: TRBJ2-3; D: TRBD1; DNA: TGTGCCAGCAGCCCGCGATGGGACAGGGGAACAACAGATACGCAGTATTTT; CDR3: CASSPRWDRGTTDTQYF
V: TRBV2; size: NA; J: TRBJ2-7; D: NA; DNA: TGTGCCAGCCTTACAGGTTCCCATTCCTACGAGCAGTACTTC; CDR3: CASLTGSHSYEQYF
V: TRBV2; size: NA; J: TRBJ2-7; D: NA; DNA: TGTGCCAGCAGCCCTAAGGGGTACGAGCAGTACTTC; CDR3: CASSPKGYEQYF
V: TRBV7-6; size: NA; J: TRBJ1-1; D: NA; DNA: TGTGCCAGCAGCTTAGGATCCCACACTGAAGCTTTCTTT; CDR3: CASSLGSHTEAFF
V: TRBV19; size: once; J: TRBJ1-5; D: NA; DNA: TGTGCCAGTAGTATTCTGGGAGGGGTTGGGCTAGGGTCCCAGCATTTT; CDR3: CASSILGGVGLGSQHF
V: TRBV4-2; size: NA; J: TRBJ1-2; D: NA; DNA: TGTGCCAGCAGCCAAGATTGGGGCTACTATGGCTACACCTTC; CDR3: CASSQDWGYYGYTF
V: TRBV12-5; size: once; J: TRBJ1-5; D: NA; DNA: TGTGCTAGTGGTTTATCCCTCGGGCCCCAGCACTTAAGGCCCCAGCATTTT; CDR3: CASGLSLGPQHLRPQHF
V: TRBV5-4; size: NA; J: TRBJ2-1; D: NA; DNA: TGTGCCAGCAGCCTCGGGACCACGCTCTATTACAATGAGCAGTTCTTC; CDR3: CASSLGTTLYYNEQFF
V: TRBV19; size: NA; J: TRBJ1-2; D: TRBD1; DNA: TGTGCCAGTAGTATACAAGGGACAGCGTACGACTATGGCTACACCTTC; CDR3: CASSIQGTAYDYGYTF
V: TRBV6-1; size: NA; J: TRBJ1-2; D: NA; DNA: TGTGCCAGCAGTGAAATCGGGCAGGGCCGAGGCAACTATGGCTACACCTTC; CDR3: CASSEIGQGRGNYGYTF
V: TRBV4-1; size: NA; J: TRBJ1-6; D: NA; DNA: TGCGCCAGCAGCCAAACGGGGGCATCCTATAATTCACCCCTCCACTTT; CDR3: CASSQTGASYNSPLHF
V: TRBV7-9; size: NA; J: TRBJ1-5; D: TRBD1; DNA: TGTGCCAGCACCCGGGGACAGGGTAATCAGCCCCAGCATTTT; CDR3: CASTRGQGNQPQHF
V: TRBV2; size: once; J: TRBJ1-1; D: TRBD1; DNA: TGTGCCAGCATAAAGGGACAGGGGAACACTGAAGCTTTCTTT; CDR3: CASIKGQGNTEAFF
V: TRBV28; size: NA; J: TRBJ2-1; D: NA; DNA: TGTGCCAGCAGCTCCTTCCCGGGACTCCAACGGCAGTTCTTC; CDR3: CASSSFPGLQRQFF
V: TRBV4-1; size: NA; J: TRBJ1-1; D: NA; DNA: TGCGCCAGCAGCCAACCCAGTAGCACTGAAGCTTTCTTT; CDR3: CASSQPSSTEAFF
V: TRBV9; size: NA; J: TRBJ2-7; D: TRBD1; DNA: TGTGCCAGCAGCGTAGGGGGACAGGGCGCGGGCGAGCAGTACTTC; CDR3: CASSVGGQGAGEQYF